These T cell receptor beta chains were read from a single sample in a study of T cell responses to AZD1222 COVID-19 vaccine. Produced via immunoSEQ multiplex PCR; TCRdb's table is partial and in-frame only. The sample lists some 150,000 clones, around 94% seen once, with roughly 1.3% in the top ten. The material was peripheral blood, obtained on day 0 of AZD1222 vaccination. These receptors originate from an adult in good health. The CDR3 runs from the conserved cysteine through the conserved F or W. The D gene is left open where the match is weak. Some rows have no size entry. The others give once, few or many, or a class for an expanded clone.

- TRBJ1-2 12 - TRBV29-1 CSVEGSGGGYTF TGCAGCGTAGAAGGGAGCGGCGGAGGCTACACCTTC
TRBD1 TRBJ1-3 14 - TRBV5-1 CASSPGGYGNTIYF TGCGCCAGCAGCCCAGGGGGCTATGGAAACACCATATATTTT
TRBD1 TRBJ1-2 15 - TRBV19 CASSITGVGSRGYTF TGTGCCAGTAGTATCACAGGGGTTGGTTCTCGTGGCTACACCTTC
TRBD2 TRBJ2-1 14 - TRBV5-1 CASSLGLAPNEQFF TGCGCCAGCAGCTTAGGACTAGCGCCGAATGAGCAGTTCTTC
TRBD1 TRBJ1-1 13 - TRBV19 CASSLTGFTEAFF TGTGCCAGTAGTTTGACAGGGTTCACTGAAGCTTTCTTT
- TRBJ2-3 14 - TRBV27 CASSEDPRGDTQYF TGTGCCAGCTCAGAGGACCCCAGGGGAGATACGCAGTATTTT
- TRBJ1-1 13 few TRBV6-1 CASSERENTEAFF TGTGCCAGCAGTGAAAGGGAGAACACTGAAGCTTTCTTT
- TRBJ1-1 14 - TRBV19 CASSMGGLNTEAFF TGTGCCAGTAGTATGGGAGGGTTGAACACTGAAGCTTTCTTT
- TRBJ1-4 13 - TRBV7-9 CASSFAGLEKLFF TGTGCCAGCAGCTTTGCAGGCTTGGAAAAACTGTTTTTT
- TRBJ2-1 15 - TRBV11-2 CASTNSGTGRNEQFF TGTGCCAGCACCAACTCCGGGACCGGGCGGAATGAGCAGTTCTTC
- TRBJ1-2 14 - TRBV9 CASSVDPESYGYTF TGTGCCAGCAGCGTAGATCCAGAGAGCTATGGCTACACCTTC
TRBD2 TRBJ2-3 17 - TRBV7-8 CASSLAALAGHTDTQYF TGTGCCAGCAGCTTAGCGGCCCTAGCGGGACACACAGATACGCAGTATTTT
TRBD2 TRBJ2-1 15 - TRBV5-1 CASSLASGGYNEQFF TGCGCCAGCAGCTTGGCGAGCGGGGGCTACAATGAGCAGTTCTTC
- TRBJ2-5 11 - TRBV6-6 CATVLGETQYF TGTGCCACAGTCCTGGGAGAGACCCAGTACTTC
TRBD2 TRBJ2-3 17 - TRBV12-5 CASGLVQSGISTDTQYF TGTGCTAGTGGTTTGGTACAGAGCGGGATTAGCACAGATACGCAGTATTTT
- TRBJ1-2 12 - TRBV12-3/TRBV12-4 CASSLRGYGYTF TGTGCCAGCTCCCTCCGGGGGTATGGCTACACCTTC
TRBD2 TRBJ2-1 12 few TRBV6-2/TRBV6-3 CASSYFAGERFF TGTGCCAGCAGTTACTTCGCGGGAGAAAGGTTCTTC
- TRBJ2-4 14 - TRBV6-5 CASSYTLAKNIQYF TGTGCCAGCAGTTACACCCTAGCCAAAAACATTCAGTACTTC
- TRBJ1-3 16 - TRBV18 CASSPLPSGAGNTIYF TGTGCCAGCTCACCACTTCCATCAGGGGCAGGAAACACCATATATTTT
- TRBJ2-5 12 - TRBV2 CASVTAQETQYF TGTGCCAGCGTGACAGCCCAAGAGACCCAGTACTTC
- TRBJ1-2 14 - TRBV19 CASKVPASNYGYTF TGTGCCAGTAAAGTTCCAGCATCTAACTATGGCTACACCTTC
- TRBJ1-2 12 - TRBV19 CASSIDLKGYTF TGTGCCAGTAGTATAGACTTAAAGGGCTACACCTTC
TRBD1 TRBJ1-2 13 - TRBV27 CASSGRTGGGYTF TGTGCCAGCAGTGGAAGGACAGGGGGGGGCTACACCTTC
TRBD1 TRBJ1-1 15 - TRBV5-8 CASRRGTVFYTEAFF TGTGCCAGTAGACGAGGGACAGTTTTTTACACTGAAGCTTTCTTT
- TRBJ1-4 14 - TRBV2 CASSSRDLVEKLFF TGTGCCAGCAGTTCCCGGGACTTGGTGGAAAAACTGTTTTTT
- TRBJ1-1 14 - TRBV19 CASSPGTANTEAFF TGTGCCAGTAGTCCTGGGACGGCCAACACTGAAGCTTTCTTT
TRBD2 TRBJ2-1 16 - TRBV6-4 CASSSTLAGEYNEQFF TGTGCCAGCAGTTCAACGCTAGCGGGAGAATACAATGAGCAGTTCTTC
- TRBJ1-5 14 - TRBV15 CATSRDFVNQPQHF TGTGCCACCAGCAGGGATTTTGTCAATCAGCCCCAGCATTTT
TRBD1 TRBJ1-1 13 - TRBV18 CASSPGTGPEAFF TGTGCCAGCTCACCAGGGACAGGGCCTGAAGCTTTCTTT
TRBD2 TRBJ2-1 15 - TRBV27 CASSLMASGNLEQFF TGTGCCAGCAGTTTGATGGCTAGCGGGAACCTTGAGCAGTTCTTC
- TRBJ1-2 14 - TRBV2 CASSTVTANYGYTF TGTGCCAGCAGTACCGTTACAGCTAACTATGGCTACACCTTC
TRBD2 TRBJ2-1 13 - TRBV29-1 CSVAGLAINEQFF TGCAGCGTTGCCGGACTAGCTATAAATGAGCAGTTCTTC
TRBD1 TRBJ1-2 13 - TRBV28 CASTNYRGYGYTF TGTGCCAGCACAAACTACAGGGGTTATGGCTACACCTTC
- TRBJ1-2 15 - TRBV28 CASSSPRRANYGYTF TGTGCCAGCAGCTCCCCACGCAGGGCTAACTATGGCTACACCTTC
TRBD1 TRBJ1-1 14 - TRBV11-3 CASSLQGEGTEAFF TGTGCCAGCAGCTTACAGGGGGAAGGCACAGAAGCTTTCTTT
- TRBJ1-2 18 - TRBV19 CASSPTHFVDEQSEGYTF TGTGCCAGTAGCCCCACTCATTTCGTAGACGAACAATCGGAAGGCTACACCTTC
- TRBJ1-5 16 - TRBV19 CASGVRRTAPNQPQHF TGTGCCAGTGGGGTAAGGAGGACGGCTCCTAATCAGCCCCAGCATTTT
- TRBJ2-4 18 - TRBV13 CASSPTRFRGGAKNIQYF TGTGCCAGCAGCCCCACCCGGTTTAGGGGAGGCGCCAAAAACATTCAGTACTTC
- TRBJ1-6 14 - TRBV6-5 CASSYVRVNSPLHF TGTGCCAGCAGTTATGTAAGGGTTAATTCACCCCTCCACTTT
- TRBJ2-1 15 - TRBV5-4 CASSLVQGRHNEQFF TGTGCCAGCAGCTTGGTCCAGGGAAGGCACAATGAGCAGTTCTTC
- TRBJ1-2 14 - TRBV28 CASRPGRGANGYTF TGTGCCAGCAGACCGGGCCGGGGGGCAAATGGCTACACCTTC
- TRBJ1-1 14 - TRBV19 CASRRGTGVTEAFF TGTGCCAGTAGGAGAGGGACCGGGGTCACTGAAGCTTTCTTT
- TRBJ2-3 17 - TRBV28 CASSSHPGTEFTDTQYF TGTGCCAGCAGTTCGCACCCCGGGACGGAGTTCACAGATACGCAGTATTTT
- TRBJ2-5 13 - TRBV2 CASNTGLQETQYF TGTGCCAGTAATACCGGGCTCCAAGAGACCCAGTACTTC
- TRBJ2-6 17 - TRBV9 CASSVVGQLAGANVLTF TGTGCCAGCAGCGTAGTTGGACAGCTTGCTGGGGCCAACGTCCTGACTTTC
- TRBJ2-1 15 - TRBV4-3 CASSPGQRKDDEQFF TGCGCCAGCAGCCCGGGACAACGAAAGGATGATGAGCAGTTCTTC
- TRBJ1-6 14 - TRBV9 CASSVENSNSPLHF TGTGCCAGCAGCGTAGAGAACAGCAATTCACCCCTCCACTTT
TRBD2 TRBJ2-3 17 - TRBV19 CASSGTSGGAVPDTQYF TGTGCCAGTAGCGGGACTAGCGGGGGGGCAGTGCCAGATACGCAGTATTTT
TRBD1 TRBJ2-2 17 - TRBV5-1 CASSHGQGIPNTGELFF TGCGCCAGCAGCCATGGACAGGGGATCCCGAACACCGGGGAGCTGTTTTTT
- TRBJ1-1 15 once TRBV7-9 CASSLVGRLNTEAFF TGTGCCAGCAGCTTAGTCGGTAGATTGAACACTGAAGCTTTCTTT
- TRBJ1-5 16 - TRBV5-8 CASSLEPPLRSQPQHF TGTGCCAGCAGCTTGGAGCCACCCCTTAGAAGTCAGCCCCAGCATTTT
- TRBJ2-3 14 - TRBV5-1 CASSSGQGTDTQYF TGCGCCAGCAGCTCTGGGCAGGGCACAGATACGCAGTATTTT
TRBD1 TRBJ2-5 15 - TRBV9 CASSVEGQRQETQYF TGTGCCAGCAGCGTAGAGGGACAGAGACAAGAGACCCAGTACTTC
TRBD1 TRBJ1-1 15 few TRBV11-3 CASSSGGQGGTEAFF TGTGCCAGCAGCTCAGGGGGACAGGGGGGAACTGAAGCTTTCTTT
- TRBJ1-1 13 - TRBV5-6 CASRLAGDTEAFF TGTGCCAGCAGATTAGCAGGGGACACTGAAGCTTTCTTT
- TRBJ1-5 16 - TRBV6-6 CASSRTPQVRDQPQHF TGTGCCAGCAGTCGAACACCACAGGTACGGGATCAGCCCCAGCATTTT
- TRBJ1-5 13 - TRBV30 CAWSVRDNQPQHF TGTGCCTGGAGTGTACGGGACAATCAGCCCCAGCATTTT
- TRBJ1-4 16 - TRBV7-6 CASSLASAGTNEKLFF TGTGCCAGCAGCTTAGCCTCGGCAGGGACTAATGAAAAACTGTTTTTT